This T cell receptor beta chain emerged from a study of cytomegalovirus exposure and HLA in healthy donors. The approximately 120-subject validation cohort, separate from the approximately 670-subject first cohort, included the donors. A note on this clone: Its target is not known.

TCRdb's copy holds only in-frame clones and misses some; the assay was immunoSEQ multiplex PCR. This repertoire shows around 66,000 clones, approximately 96% found once; its top ten account for around 1.6%. The CDR3 runs 14 residues. V shed 2 bases, J shed 6 bases, and the junction held 1 base outside the gene matches. Germline V gene data show CDR1 as SGHTS and CDR2 as YDEGEE. Study-wide points: Subsequent analysis showed first-cohort TCR clusters tending to co-occur in more than 95 validation repertoires.

The sample was PBMCs. V gene TRBV5-8 combines with J gene TRBJ1-4; 10 nucleotides line up with TRBD1. The sequence was collected from a woman younger than 30 in good health and CMV-seropositive. The CDR3 here is CASSFGTGDEKLFF. Here the CDR3 DNA reads TGTGCCAGCAGCTTCGGGACAGGGGATGAAAAACTGTTTTTT.